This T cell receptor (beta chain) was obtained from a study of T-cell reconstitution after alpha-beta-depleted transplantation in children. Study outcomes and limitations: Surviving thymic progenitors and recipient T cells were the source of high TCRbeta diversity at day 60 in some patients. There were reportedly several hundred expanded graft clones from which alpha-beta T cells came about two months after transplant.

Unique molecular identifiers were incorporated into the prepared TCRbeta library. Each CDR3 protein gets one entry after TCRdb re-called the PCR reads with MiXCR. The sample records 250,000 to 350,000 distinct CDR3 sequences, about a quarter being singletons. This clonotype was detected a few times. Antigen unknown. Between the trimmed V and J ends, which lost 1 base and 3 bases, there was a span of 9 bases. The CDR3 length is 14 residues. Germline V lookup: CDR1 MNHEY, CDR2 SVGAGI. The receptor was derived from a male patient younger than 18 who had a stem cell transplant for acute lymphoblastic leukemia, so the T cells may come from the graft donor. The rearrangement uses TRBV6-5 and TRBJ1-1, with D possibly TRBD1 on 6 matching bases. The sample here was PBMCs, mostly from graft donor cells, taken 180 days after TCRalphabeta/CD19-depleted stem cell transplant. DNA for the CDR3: TGTGCCAGCAGTTACTACAGGGACGACACTGAAGCTTTCTTT. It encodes CASSYYRDDTEAFF.